This T cell receptor (beta chain) emerged from a study of shared clonotypes between healthy human individuals. There are 14 residues in the CDR3. CDR1 SGDLS and CDR2 YYNGEE come from the germline V gene. V shed 0 bases and J shed 2 bases, with 9 bases lying between them. TCRdb's table, derived via immunoSEQ multiplex PCR, lists solely in-frame clones and lacks some. Among under 850,000 clones, about 92% were seen once, and the ten largest hold 24%. To note about this clone: Its antigen is unidentified.

Naive CD8 cells, CD45RO-negative and positively selected for CCR7, excluded terminally differentiated effector memory CD45RA+ cells. General study points: Of the naive CD4 clonotypes, roughly 5.5% were shared across a few donors.

The receptor comes from a man aged 30 to 39 in good health. The specimen was naive CD8+ T cells sorted from blood. V and J are TRBV9 and TRBJ2-7; D assignment may be TRBD1 or TRBD2 (6 bases each). CDR3 bases: TGTGCCAGCAGCGTAGGGGGGGCGGCCTACGAGCAGTACTTC. Translated: CASSVGGAAYEQYF.